This record looks at one TCR beta chain sequence and its context. Its antigen remains unknown. This specimen comes from a study of cytomegalovirus exposure and HLA in healthy donors. Whole-study findings and limits: Indistinguishability led to the exclusion of some V segments, TRBV6-2 and TRBV6-3 included. Follow-up analysis found HLA locus-dependent TCR association rates, highest for DRB1 and lowest for HLA-C. Presence/absence analyses supposed approximately even sequencing depth among donors. The majority of TCR sequences were rare, yet some public TCRs appeared in many donors.

The PCR made use of 60 Vbeta and 13 Jbeta primers. TCRdb's copy holds only in-frame clones and misses some; the assay was immunoSEQ multiplex PCR. The profile shows approximately 160,000 clones, 77% of them singletons. Per the germline V gene, CDR1 is KGHSH and CDR2 is LQKENI. Trimming removed 5 bases at V and 3 bases at J, with 11 bases between. The CDR3 covers 14 residues. The chain couples TRBV18 to TRBJ1-5; D perhaps matches TRBD1 (6 bases). The source of this sequence is a male donor in good health and CMV-seropositive. Sample: PBMCs. CDR3 bases: TGTGCCAGCTCAAATGGACAGCTCAATCAGCCCCAGCATTTT. This codes for CASSNGQLNQPQHF.